This entry features one TCR beta chain sequence. Germline trimming cut 5 bases from V and 10 bases from J; bases unmatched to any gene: 1. The CDR3 length is 10 residues. Per the germline V gene, CDR1 is DFQATT and CDR2 is SNEGSKA (reference sequence). This sample is drawn from a study of cytomegalovirus exposure and HLA in healthy donors. Vbeta (60) and Jbeta (13) primers were used in the PCR. Some clones are missing from TCRdb's copy, which holds only in-frame ones; the method was immunoSEQ multiplex PCR. Here the sample spans roughly 120,000 clones, around three quarters being singletons. The chain recombines TRBV20-1 with TRBJ1-1; 10 bases agree with TRBD1. This receptor was identified in a man aged 25-45 years in good health and CMV-seronegative. The sequenced sample was PBMCs. Here the CDR3 DNA reads TGCAGTGCTGGGGACAGGGGAGCTTTCTTT. This encodes CSAGDRGAFF.